This T cell receptor (beta chain) was recorded in a study of T cell responses to AZD1222 COVID-19 vaccine. The study's findings and limits: The number of AZD1222 recipients seropositive at baseline was only five or six. Distributed over spike, vaccine-associated CD4 TCRs predominated at 160-218 and 743-854. It should be noted that donors were predominantly white British and more often female, and clonal diversity was possibly underestimated. Nearly half of unique spike-specific TCRs reportedly avoided B.1.351 and B.1.1.7 mutated regions.

Generated by immunoSEQ multiplex PCR, the TCRdb table keeps only in-frame clones and is missing some. Of 160,000 or so clones listed, more than 85% were seen once; the top ten hold 5.5% to 7%. This clone was observed once. Its cognate antigen is unknown. V lost 1 base and J lost 3, with 14 bases in between. The germline CDR1 and CDR2 sequences are SGHDT and YYEEEE. The CDR3 loop spans 15 amino acids. The TCR originated in an adult who had recovered from COVID-19. This chain uses TRBV5-6 with TRBJ2-7; weak D call: TRBD2 (6 bases). This sample comprised peripheral blood, obtained after recovery from COVID-19. The CDR3 loop is CASSLSGEPGYEQYF. As DNA, the CDR3 is TGTGCCAGCAGCTTGTCGGGGGAACCGGGCTACGAGCAGTACTTC.